This T cell receptor beta chain was retrieved from a study of blood T cell repertoires in COVID-19. The protocol was immunoSEQ multiplex PCR, while the TCRdb copy is restricted to in-frame clones and leaves out a portion. The sample records 100,000 to 150,000 clones, around 84% being singletons. This clonotype was obtained from a woman older than 75 with acute or convalescent COVID-19. Source material: peripheral blood.

CDR3: CASSLLTGQNSPLHF. The CDR3 bases are TGTGCCAGCAGCTTACTAACGGGACAAAATTCACCCCTCCACTTT. The gene calls are TRBV13 and TRBJ1-6, with D possibly matching TRBD1 (6 bases). Germline CDR1 and CDR2: PRHDT and FYEKMQ (reference sequence). V shed 2 bases and J shed 7 bases, with 12 bases lying between them. The CDR3 consists of 15 residues.